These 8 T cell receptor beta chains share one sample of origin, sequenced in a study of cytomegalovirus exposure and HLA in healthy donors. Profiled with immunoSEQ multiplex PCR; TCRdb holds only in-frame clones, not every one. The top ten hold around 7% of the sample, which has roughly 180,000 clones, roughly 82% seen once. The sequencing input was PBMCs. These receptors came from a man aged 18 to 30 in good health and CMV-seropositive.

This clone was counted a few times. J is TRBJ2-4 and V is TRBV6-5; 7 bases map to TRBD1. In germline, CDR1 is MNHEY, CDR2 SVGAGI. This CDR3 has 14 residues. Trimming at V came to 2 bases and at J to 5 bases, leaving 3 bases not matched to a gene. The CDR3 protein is CASSYRGLENIQYF. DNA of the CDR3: TGTGCCAGCAGTTACAGGGGGCTCGAAAACATTCAGTACTTC.

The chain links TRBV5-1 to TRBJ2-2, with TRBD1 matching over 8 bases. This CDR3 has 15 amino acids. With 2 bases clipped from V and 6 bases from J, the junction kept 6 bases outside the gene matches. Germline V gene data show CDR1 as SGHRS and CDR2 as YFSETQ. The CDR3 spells CASSLRQGSPGELFF. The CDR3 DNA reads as TGCGCCAGCAGCTTACGACAGGGGAGTCCCGGGGAGCTGTTTTTT.

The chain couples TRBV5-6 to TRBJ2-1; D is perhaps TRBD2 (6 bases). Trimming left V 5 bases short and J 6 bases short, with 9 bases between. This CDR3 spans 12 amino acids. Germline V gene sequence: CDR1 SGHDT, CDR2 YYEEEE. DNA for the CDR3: TGTGCCAGCAGAGGACTAAGCAATGAGCAGTTCTTC. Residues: CASRGLSNEQFF.

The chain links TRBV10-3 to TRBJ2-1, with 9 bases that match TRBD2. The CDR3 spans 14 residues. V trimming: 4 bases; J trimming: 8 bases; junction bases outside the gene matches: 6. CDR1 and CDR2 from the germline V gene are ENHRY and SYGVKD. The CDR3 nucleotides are TGTGCCATCAGTGGGTTAGCGGGGGCCGATGAGCAGTTCTTC. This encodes CAISGLAGADEQFF.

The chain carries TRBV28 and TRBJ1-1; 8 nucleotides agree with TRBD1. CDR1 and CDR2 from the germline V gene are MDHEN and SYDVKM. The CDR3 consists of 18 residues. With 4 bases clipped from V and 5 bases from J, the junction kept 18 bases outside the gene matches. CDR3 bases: TGTGCCAGCAGTTCGGGGACAGGCGAAAGACCAGGGAGGACTGAAGCTTTCTTT. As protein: CASSSGTGERPGRTEAFF.

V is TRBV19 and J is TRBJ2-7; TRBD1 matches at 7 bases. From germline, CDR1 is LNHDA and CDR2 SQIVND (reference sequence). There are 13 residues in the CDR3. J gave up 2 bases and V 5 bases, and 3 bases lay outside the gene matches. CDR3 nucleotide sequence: TGTGCCAGTAGTGTGCAGGGGGCCTACGAGCAGTACTTC. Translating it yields CASSVQGAYEQYF.

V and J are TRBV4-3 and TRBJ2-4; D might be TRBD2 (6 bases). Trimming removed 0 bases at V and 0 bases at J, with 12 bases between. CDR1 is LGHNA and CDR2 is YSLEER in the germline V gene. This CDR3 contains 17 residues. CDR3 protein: CASSQDRGGIAKNIQYF. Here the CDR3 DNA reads TGCGCCAGCAGCCAAGATCGAGGAGGGATAGCCAAAAACATTCAGTACTTC.

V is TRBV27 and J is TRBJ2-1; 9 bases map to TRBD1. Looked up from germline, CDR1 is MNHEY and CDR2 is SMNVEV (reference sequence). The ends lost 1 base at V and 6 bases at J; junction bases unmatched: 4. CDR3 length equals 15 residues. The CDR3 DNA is TGTGCCAGCAGTTTATGGGGACAGGGCGGCAATGAGCAGTTCTTC. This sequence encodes CASSLWGQGGNEQFF.